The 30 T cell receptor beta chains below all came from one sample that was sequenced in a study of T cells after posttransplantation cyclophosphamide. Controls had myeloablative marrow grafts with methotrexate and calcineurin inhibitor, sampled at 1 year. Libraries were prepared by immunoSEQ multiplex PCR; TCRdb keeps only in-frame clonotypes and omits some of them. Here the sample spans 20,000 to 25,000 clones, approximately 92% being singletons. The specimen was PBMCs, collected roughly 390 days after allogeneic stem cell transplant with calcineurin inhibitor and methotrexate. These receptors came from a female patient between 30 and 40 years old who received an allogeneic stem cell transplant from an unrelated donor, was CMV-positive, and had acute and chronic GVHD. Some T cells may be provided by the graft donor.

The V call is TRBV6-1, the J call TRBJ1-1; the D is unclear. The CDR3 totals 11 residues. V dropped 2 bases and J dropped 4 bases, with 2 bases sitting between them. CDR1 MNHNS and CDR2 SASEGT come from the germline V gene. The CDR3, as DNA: TGTGCCAGCAGTGAACTCACTGAAGCTTTCTTT. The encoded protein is CASSELTEAFF.

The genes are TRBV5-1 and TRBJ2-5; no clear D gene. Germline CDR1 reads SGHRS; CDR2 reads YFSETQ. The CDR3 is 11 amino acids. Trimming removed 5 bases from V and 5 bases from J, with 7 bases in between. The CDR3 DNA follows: TGCGCCAGCAGAGTCACTGAGACCCAGTACTTC. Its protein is CASRVTETQYF.

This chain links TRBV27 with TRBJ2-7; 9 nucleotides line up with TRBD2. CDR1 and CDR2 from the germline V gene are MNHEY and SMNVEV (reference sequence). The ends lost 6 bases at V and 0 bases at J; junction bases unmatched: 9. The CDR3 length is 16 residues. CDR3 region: CASRVSGSPHSYEQYF. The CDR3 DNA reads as TGTGCCAGCAGGGTTAGCGGGAGTCCTCACTCCTACGAGCAGTACTTC.

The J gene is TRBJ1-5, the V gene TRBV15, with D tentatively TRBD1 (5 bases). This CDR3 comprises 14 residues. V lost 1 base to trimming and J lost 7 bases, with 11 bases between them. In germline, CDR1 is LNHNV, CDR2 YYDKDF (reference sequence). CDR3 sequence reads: CATSRGQGSQPQHF. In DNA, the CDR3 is TGTGCCACCAGCAGAGGTCAGGGCTCCCAGCCCCAGCATTTT.

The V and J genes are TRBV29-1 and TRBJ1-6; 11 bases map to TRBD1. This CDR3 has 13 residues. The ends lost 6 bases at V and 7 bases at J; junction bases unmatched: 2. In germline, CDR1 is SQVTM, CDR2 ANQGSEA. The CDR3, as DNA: TGCAGCGTCCGGGACAGGGGGAATTCACCCCTCCACTTT. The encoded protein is CSVRDRGNSPLHF.

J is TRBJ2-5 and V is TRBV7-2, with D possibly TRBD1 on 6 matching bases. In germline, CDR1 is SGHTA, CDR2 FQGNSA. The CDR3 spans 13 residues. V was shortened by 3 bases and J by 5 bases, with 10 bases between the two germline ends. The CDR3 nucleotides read TGTGCCAGCAGCTTTCTCCAGGGGGAGACCCAGTACTTC. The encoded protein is CASSFLQGETQYF.

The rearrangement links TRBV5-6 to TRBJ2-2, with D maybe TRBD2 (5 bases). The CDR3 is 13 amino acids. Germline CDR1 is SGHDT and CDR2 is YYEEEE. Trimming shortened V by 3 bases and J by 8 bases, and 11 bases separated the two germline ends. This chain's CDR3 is CASSSLAGGELFF. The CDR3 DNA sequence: TGTGCCAGCAGCTCTCTAGCTGGTGGGGAGCTGTTTTTT.

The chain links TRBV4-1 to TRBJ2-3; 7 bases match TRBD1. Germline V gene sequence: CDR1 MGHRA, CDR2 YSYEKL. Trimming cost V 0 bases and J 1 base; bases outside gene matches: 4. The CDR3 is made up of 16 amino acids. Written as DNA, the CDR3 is TGCGCCAGCAGCCAAGAGAAGGGGGCCGGCACAGATACGCAGTATTTT. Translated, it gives CASSQEKGAGTDTQYF.

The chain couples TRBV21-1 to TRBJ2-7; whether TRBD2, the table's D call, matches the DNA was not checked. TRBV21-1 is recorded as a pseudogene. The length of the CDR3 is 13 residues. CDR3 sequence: CAGPWDSNYEQYV. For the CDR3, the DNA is TGTGCCGGCCCATGGGACTCAAACTACGAGCAGTACGTC.

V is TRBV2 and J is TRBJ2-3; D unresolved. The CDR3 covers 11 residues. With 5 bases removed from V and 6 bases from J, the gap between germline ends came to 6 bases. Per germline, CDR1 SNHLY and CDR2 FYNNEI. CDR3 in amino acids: CASSTGDTQYF. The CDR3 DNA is TGTGCCAGCAGTACCGGGGATACGCAGTATTTT.

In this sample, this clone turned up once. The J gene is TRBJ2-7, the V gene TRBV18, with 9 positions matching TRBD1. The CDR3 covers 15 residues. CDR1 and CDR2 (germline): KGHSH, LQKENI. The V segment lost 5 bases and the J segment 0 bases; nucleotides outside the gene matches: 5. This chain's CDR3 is CASSGYRGLSYEQYF. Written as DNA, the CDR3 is TGTGCCAGCTCAGGATACAGGGGGCTCTCCTACGAGCAGTACTTC.

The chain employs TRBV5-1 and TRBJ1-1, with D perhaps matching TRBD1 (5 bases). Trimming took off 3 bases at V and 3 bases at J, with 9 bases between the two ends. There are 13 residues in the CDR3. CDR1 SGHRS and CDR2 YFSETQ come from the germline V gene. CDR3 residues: CASSWGRDTEAFF. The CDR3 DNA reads TGCGCCAGCAGCTGGGGGAGGGACACTGAAGCTTTCTTT.

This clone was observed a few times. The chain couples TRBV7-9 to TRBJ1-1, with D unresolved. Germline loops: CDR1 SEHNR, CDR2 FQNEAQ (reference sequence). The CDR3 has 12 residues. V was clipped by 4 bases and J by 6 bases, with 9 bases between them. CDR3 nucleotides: TGTGCCAGCAGCTCCGAGGAGGCTGAAGCTTTCTTT. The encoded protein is CASSSEEAEAFF.

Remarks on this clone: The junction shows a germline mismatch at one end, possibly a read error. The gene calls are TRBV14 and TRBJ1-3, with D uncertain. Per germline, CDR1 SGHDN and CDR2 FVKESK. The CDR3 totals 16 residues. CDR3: CASSQFTPASRNTIYF. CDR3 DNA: TGTGCCAGCAGCCAGTTTACTCCTGCCTCTAGAAACACCATATATTTT.

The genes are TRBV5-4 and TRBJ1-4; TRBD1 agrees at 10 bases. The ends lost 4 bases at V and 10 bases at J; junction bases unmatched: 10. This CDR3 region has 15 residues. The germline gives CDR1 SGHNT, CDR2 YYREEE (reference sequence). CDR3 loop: CASSRAGTGDGKLFF. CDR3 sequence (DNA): TGTGCCAGCAGCAGAGCCGGGACAGGGGATGGAAAACTGTTTTTT.

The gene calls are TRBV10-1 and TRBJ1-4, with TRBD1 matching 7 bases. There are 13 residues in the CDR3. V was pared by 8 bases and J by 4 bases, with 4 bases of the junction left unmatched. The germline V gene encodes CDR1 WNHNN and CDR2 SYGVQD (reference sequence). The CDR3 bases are TGCGCCAGCGGCCGGACAGGTAATGAAAAACTGTTTTTT. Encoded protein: CASGRTGNEKLFF.

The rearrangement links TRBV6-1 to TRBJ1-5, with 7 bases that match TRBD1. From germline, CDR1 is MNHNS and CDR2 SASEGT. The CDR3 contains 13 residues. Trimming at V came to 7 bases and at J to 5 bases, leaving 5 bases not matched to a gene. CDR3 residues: CASNLDRDQPQHF. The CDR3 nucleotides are TGTGCCAGCAACTTAGACAGGGATCAGCCCCAGCATTTT.

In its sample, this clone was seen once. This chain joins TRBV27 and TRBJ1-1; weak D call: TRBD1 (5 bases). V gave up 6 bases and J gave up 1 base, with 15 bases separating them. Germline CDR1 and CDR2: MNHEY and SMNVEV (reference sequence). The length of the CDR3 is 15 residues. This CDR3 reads CASRILRQGNTEAFF. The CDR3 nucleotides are TGTGCCAGCAGGATACTGCGGCAGGGGAACACTGAAGCTTTCTTT.

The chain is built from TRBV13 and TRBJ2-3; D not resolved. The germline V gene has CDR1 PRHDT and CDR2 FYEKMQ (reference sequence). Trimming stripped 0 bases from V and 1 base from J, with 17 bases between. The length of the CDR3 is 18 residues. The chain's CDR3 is CASSLGLLTPRRTDTQYF. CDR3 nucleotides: TGTGCCAGCAGCTTAGGCCTTCTGACTCCTCGACGCACAGATACGCAGTATTTT.

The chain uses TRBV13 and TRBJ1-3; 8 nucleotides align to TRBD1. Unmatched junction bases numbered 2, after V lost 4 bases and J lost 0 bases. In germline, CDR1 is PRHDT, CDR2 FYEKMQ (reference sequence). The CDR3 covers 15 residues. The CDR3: CASSSQGASGNTIYF. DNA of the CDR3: TGTGCCAGCAGCTCCCAGGGGGCCTCTGGAAACACCATATATTTT.

CDR3 coding DNA: TGTGCCAGCAGCTACGCGGGAGGCCACACAGATACGCAGTATTTT. It yields the protein CASSYAGGHTDTQYF. The V gene is TRBV7-8, the J gene TRBJ2-3; TRBD2 matches at 8 bases. The trim removed 4 bases at V and 2 bases at J, leaving 5 bases unmatched. CDR3 size: 15 residues. Germline V gene sequence: CDR1 SGHVS, CDR2 FQNEAQ.

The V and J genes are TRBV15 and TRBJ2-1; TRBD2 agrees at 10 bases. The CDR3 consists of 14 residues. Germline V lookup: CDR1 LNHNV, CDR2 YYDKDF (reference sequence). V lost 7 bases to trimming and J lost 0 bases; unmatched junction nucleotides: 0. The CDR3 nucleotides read TGTGCCACCAAGCGGGAGGGCTCCTACAATGAGCAGTTCTTC. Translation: CATKREGSYNEQFF.

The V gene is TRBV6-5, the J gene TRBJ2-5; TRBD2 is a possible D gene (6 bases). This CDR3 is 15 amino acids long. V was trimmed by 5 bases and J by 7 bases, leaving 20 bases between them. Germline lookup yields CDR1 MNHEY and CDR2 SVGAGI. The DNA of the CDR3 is TGTGCCAGCAGTCGCGACAGTATAAACGGGGGGACCCAGTACTTC. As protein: CASSRDSINGGTQYF.

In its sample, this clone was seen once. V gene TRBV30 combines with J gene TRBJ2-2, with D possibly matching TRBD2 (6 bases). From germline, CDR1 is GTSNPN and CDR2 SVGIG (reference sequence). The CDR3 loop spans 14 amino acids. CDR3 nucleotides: TGTGCGACGGACGCCGTATGGGGGGTCGGGGAGCTGTTTTTT. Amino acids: CATDAVWGVGELFF.

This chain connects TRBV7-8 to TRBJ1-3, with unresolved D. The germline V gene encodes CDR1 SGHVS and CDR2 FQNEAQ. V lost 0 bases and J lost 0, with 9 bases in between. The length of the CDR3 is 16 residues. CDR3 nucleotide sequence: TGTGCCAGCAGCTTAGCGCCACGGGACTCTGGAAACACCATATATTTT. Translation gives CASSLAPRDSGNTIYF.

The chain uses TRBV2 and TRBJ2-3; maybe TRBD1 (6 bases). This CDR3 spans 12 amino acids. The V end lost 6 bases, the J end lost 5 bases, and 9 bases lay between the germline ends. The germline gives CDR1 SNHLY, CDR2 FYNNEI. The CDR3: CASRETGDTQYF. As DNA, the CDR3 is TGTGCCAGCAGGGAGACAGGAGATACGCAGTATTTT.

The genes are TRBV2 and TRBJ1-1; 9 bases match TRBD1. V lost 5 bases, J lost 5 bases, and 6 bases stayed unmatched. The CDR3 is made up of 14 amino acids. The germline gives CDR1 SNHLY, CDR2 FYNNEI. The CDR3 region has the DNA TGTGCCAGCAGTTCACAGGGGGCAGGGACTGAAGCTTTCTTT. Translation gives CASSSQGAGTEAFF.

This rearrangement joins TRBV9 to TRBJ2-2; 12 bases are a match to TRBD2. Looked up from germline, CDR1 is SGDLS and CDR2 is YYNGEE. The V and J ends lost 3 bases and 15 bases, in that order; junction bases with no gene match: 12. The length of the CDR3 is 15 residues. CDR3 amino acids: CASSAQTSGSPWLFF. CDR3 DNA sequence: TGTGCCAGCAGCGCCCAGACTAGCGGGAGCCCCTGGTTGTTTTTT.

For the CDR3, the DNA is TGTGCCAGTAGTATAGGTTTTTCACAGCGGGAGGGGTCCTACAATGAGCAGTTCTTC. The encoded protein is CASSIGFSQREGSYNEQFF. The V call is TRBV19, the J call TRBJ2-1, with 10 nucleotides matching TRBD2. CDR1 is LNHDA, CDR2 SQIVND, per germline (reference sequence). This CDR3 region has 19 residues. The V and J ends lost 1 base and 1 base, in that order; junction bases with no gene match: 10. The entire variable domain, with the rest obtained from reference TRBV19 and TRBJ2-1, is as follows: DGGITQSPKYLFRKEGQNVTLSCEQNLNHDAMYWYRQDPGQGLRLIYYSQIVNDFQKGDIAEGYSVSREKKESFPLTVTSAQKNPTAFYLCASSIGFSQREGSYNEQFFGPGTRLTVL.

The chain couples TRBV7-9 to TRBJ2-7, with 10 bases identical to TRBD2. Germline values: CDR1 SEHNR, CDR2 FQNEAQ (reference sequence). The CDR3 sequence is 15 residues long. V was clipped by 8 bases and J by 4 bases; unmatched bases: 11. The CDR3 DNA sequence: TGTGCCAGCTTAGCGCTAGCGGGAGACCGGTACGAGCAGTACTTC. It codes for CASLALAGDRYEQYF.